The 5 T cell receptor beta chains below were found in one sample sequenced in a study of T cells in Graves' hyperthyroidism and ophthalmopathy. There were TCR beta CDR3 regions amplified from RNA transcripts. A first-round RT-PCR of the TCR CDR3 used the HTBI primer set. TCRdb re-called the multiplex PCR reads through MiXCR, storing one row per CDR3 protein. The sample includes roughly 420,000 distinct CDR3 sequences, 15% to 18% of them seen just once. Sequencing was done on a sample of blood. The receptor set was obtained from a young woman with Graves' hyperthyroidism.

This clonotype was detected ten times or more. The chain has TRBV20-1 and TRBJ1-1; weak D call: TRBD1 (5 bases). From germline, CDR1 is DFQATT and CDR2 SNEGSKA (reference sequence). Trimming removed 1 base from V and 3 bases from J, with 18 bases in between. The CDR3 spans 16 residues. CDR3 DNA sequence: TGCAGTGCTAGAGGGGGGACTACAGGCCGCGACACTGAAGCTTTCTTT. Translated, it gives CSARGGTTGRDTEAFF.

There are a few counts of this clonotype. The junction differs from germline at one of its ends, possibly a read error. V usage is TRBV6-1 and J usage is TRBJ2-5; TRBD1 agrees at 7 bases. This CDR3 region has 13 residues. CDR1 and CDR2 from the germline V gene are MNHNS and SASEGT. CDR3 protein: CASSMGQPPTPYF. As DNA, the CDR3 is TGTGCCAGCAGTATGGGACAGCCACCTACCCCGTACTTC.

The chain joins TRBV19 to TRBJ2-2, with a possible D match to TRBD2 (6 bases). The CDR3 has 14 residues. Germline V gene lookup returns CDR1 LNHDA and CDR2 SQIVND (reference sequence). V was clipped by 0 bases and J by 7 bases, with 9 bases between them. The DNA of the CDR3 is TGTGCCAGTAGTATAGATGGGGGACTCGGGGAGCTGTTTTTT. It encodes CASSIDGGLGELFF. The full variable domain, rest sourced from reference TRBV19 and TRBJ2-2, is DGGITQSPKYLFRKEGQNVTLSCEQNLNHDAMYWYRQDPGQGLRLIYYSQIVNDFQKGDIAEGYSVSREKKESFPLTVTSAQKNPTAFYLCASSIDGGLGELFFGEGSRLTVL.

This clonotype was observed at least ten times. The chain combines TRBV5-1 with TRBJ2-3, with TRBD2 matching over 8 bases. The germline CDR1 and CDR2 sequences are SGHRS and YFSETQ. This CDR3 comprises 16 residues. The ends lost 4 bases at V and 7 bases at J; junction bases unmatched: 14. The CDR3 DNA reads TGCGCCAGCAGCCCGGACCCAGCGGGGGCCCGGAATACGCAGTATTTT. Translated, it gives CASSPDPAGARNTQYF.

The V call is TRBV11-1, the J call TRBJ2-3, with D perhaps TRBD1 or TRBD2 (6 bases each). CDR3 size: 16 residues. Germline CDR1 reads SGHAT; CDR2 reads FQDESV (reference sequence). Deletions cut 0 bases from V and 0 bases from J, with 10 bases between. CDR3 nucleotide sequence: TGTGCCAGCAGCTTAGCTGGGGGGCGCAGCACAGATACGCAGTATTTT. Residues: CASSLAGGRSTDTQYF.